The rows below give T cell receptor beta chains drawn from one sample of a study of blood T cell repertoires in COVID-19. The method was immunoSEQ multiplex PCR; TCRdb's version includes in-frame clones alone and lacks a portion of them. The sample lists about 85,000 clones, about four fifths occurring once. Sequenced sample: peripheral blood. The receptors were sampled from a man in his 60s with acute or convalescent COVID-19. Each CDR3 is given with its conserved first and last residue. D genes are given only for firm matches. The size field is filled for only some rows; it gives once, few, many or a size class.

-	TRBV11-2	TRBJ1-6	16	TRBD1	CASSLGQGRYNSPLHF	TGTGCCAGCAGCTTAGGACAGGGGCGGTATAATTCACCCCTCCACTTT
-	TRBV3-1/TRBV3-2	TRBJ2-3	16	TRBD2	CASQRGNGGSTDTQYF	TGTGCCAGCCAACGTGGGAACGGGGGGTCCACAGATACGCAGTATTTT
few	TRBV7-9	TRBJ2-7	15	-	CASSWKDRHLKEQYF	TGTGCCAGCAGCTGGAAGGACAGACATCTTAAAGAGCAGTACTTC
-	TRBV29-1	TRBJ1-2	15	-	CSVEPPGGEGYGYTF	TGCAGCGTTGAACCTCCGGGAGGGGAGGGCTATGGCTACACCTTC
-	TRBV29-1	TRBJ2-7	14	TRBD1	CSVELGQANYEQYF	TGCAGCGTTGAACTGGGACAGGCCAACTACGAGCAGTACTTC
-	TRBV7-8	TRBJ1-2	17	TRBD1	CASSSRQGLDSGYGYTF	TGTGCCAGCAGCTCCCGACAGGGGTTAGATTCGGGCTATGGCTACACCTTC
-	TRBV5-1	TRBJ2-3	14	TRBD1	CASSLGGPTDTQYF	TGCGCCAGCAGCTTAGGGGGCCCCACAGATACGCAGTATTTT
-	TRBV11-2	TRBJ1-3	15	-	CASSLRRGSGNTIYF	TGTGCCAGCAGCTTGAGGCGGGGCTCTGGAAACACCATATATTTT
-	TRBV10-1	TRBJ2-2	16	-	CASSEGQIANTGELFF	TGCGCCAGCAGTGAGGGACAGATTGCGAACACCGGGGAGCTGTTTTTT
-	TRBV2	TRBJ1-1	13	-	CASSGSPGTEAFF	TGTGCCAGCAGTGGGTCTCCGGGTACTGAAGCTTTCTTT
-	TRBV7-2	TRBJ1-2	14	-	CASTEADWLEGYTF	TGTGCCAGCACCGAGGCGGATTGGTTGGAGGGCTACACCTTC
-	TRBV18	TRBJ1-3	16	-	CASSPPGRETGNTIYF	TGTGCCAGCTCACCACCGGGCCGAGAGACTGGAAACACCATATATTTT
-	TRBV4-3	TRBJ2-2	15	TRBD1	CASSQEQGGGGELFF	TGCGCCAGCAGCCAAGAACAGGGGGGTGGCGGGGAGCTGTTTTTT
-	TRBV19	TRBJ1-2	13	TRBD1	CATHRGRGGGYTF	TGTGCCACACACAGGGGACGGGGAGGAGGCTACACCTTC
-	TRBV4-2	TRBJ2-5	17	TRBD2	CASSQAANSGGQETQYF	TGTGCCAGCAGCCAAGCTGCGAACAGCGGGGGTCAAGAGACCCAGTACTTC
-	TRBV12-3/TRBV12-4	TRBJ1-6	13	TRBD1	CASSRQGDSPLHF	TGTGCCAGCAGCCGACAGGGAGATTCACCCCTCCACTTT
-	TRBV5-1	TRBJ2-1	22	TRBD1	CASSPGPANRYNRDSHYNEQFF	TGCGCCAGCAGTCCAGGACCCGCCAACCGCTACAACCGGGACAGCCATTACAATGAGCAGTTCTTC
-	TRBV4-1	TRBJ1-1	15	TRBD1	CASSPRSQGGTEAFF	TGCGCCAGCAGCCCCAGATCACAGGGGGGCACTGAAGCTTTCTTT
-	TRBV2	TRBJ1-5	13	TRBD1	CATRQGPNQPQHF	TGTGCCACCAGACAGGGCCCAAATCAGCCCCAGCATTTT
once	TRBV2	TRBJ2-5	15	TRBD1	CASSVRGTGYAGQYF	TGTGCCAGCAGTGTGAGAGGGACAGGGTACGCGGGCCAGTACTTC
-	TRBV19	TRBJ1-4	14	-	CASSRRPDSEKLFF	TGTGCCAGTAGTCGACGGCCCGATAGCGAAAAACTGTTTTTT
-	TRBV7-2	TRBJ1-1	14	-	CASSLFRGYTEAFF	TGTGCCAGCAGCTTATTTAGGGGGTACACTGAAGCTTTCTTT
-	TRBV19	TRBJ1-1	14	TRBD1	CASSIGQGNTEAFF	TGTGCCAGTAGTATTGGACAGGGCAACACTGAAGCTTTCTTT
-	TRBV30	TRBJ1-1	13	TRBD1	CAWSLGGYIGAFF	TGTGCCTGGAGTCTAGGGGGCTATATCGGTGCTTTCTTT
many	TRBV19	TRBJ2-2	16	TRBD2	CASSVGTSGGAGELFF	TGTGCCAGTAGTGTCGGGACTAGCGGGGGGGCCGGGGAGCTGTTTTTT
-	TRBV5-6	TRBJ2-7	13	-	CASSLVGAREQYF	TGTGCCAGCAGCTTGGTGGGGGCAAGGGAGCAGTACTTC
-	TRBV6-5	TRBJ1-3	15	-	CASSYRGISGNTIYF	TGTGCCAGCAGTTACAGGGGGATATCTGGAAACACCATATATTTT
-	TRBV18	TRBJ1-3	16	-	CASSPPLAVSGNTIYF	TGTGCCAGCTCACCACCCCTAGCGGTCTCTGGAAACACCATATATTTT
-	TRBV5-6	TRBJ1-2	15	-	CASTMSRGTFYGYTF	TGTGCCAGCACCATGAGCAGGGGTACCTTCTATGGCTACACCTTC
-	TRBV7-2	TRBJ1-2	13	-	CASSFSRAAGYTF	TGTGCCAGCAGCTTTAGCAGGGCGGCTGGCTACACCTTC
once	TRBV4-2	TRBJ2-1	15	TRBD1	CASSLTGGSYNEQFF	TGTGCCAGCAGCCTTACAGGGGGCTCCTACAATGAGCAGTTCTTC
few	TRBV28	TRBJ1-4	15	-	CASSLRRVTNEKLFF	TGTGCCAGCAGTTTACGCAGGGTGACTAATGAAAAACTGTTTTTT
-	TRBV5-1	TRBJ2-7	11	-	CASSFLYEQYF	TGCGCCAGCAGCTTCCTCTACGAGCAGTACTTC
-	TRBV7-2	TRBJ2-7	14	-	CASSLNDIHYEQYF	TGTGCCAGCAGCTTAAATGACATCCACTACGAGCAGTACTTC
-	TRBV9	TRBJ2-3	17	-	CASSSGMRLPITDTQYF	TGTGCCAGCAGCTCCGGAATGAGACTACCGATCACAGATACGCAGTATTTT
few	TRBV19	TRBJ1-1	15	-	CASSTQAQIGTEAFF	TGTGCCAGTAGTACCCAGGCCCAAATAGGCACTGAAGCTTTCTTT
-	TRBV25-1	TRBJ1-1	13	-	CASSDWGLTEAFF	TGTGCCAGCAGTGACTGGGGCTTGACTGAAGCTTTCTTT
few	TRBV11-2	TRBJ1-6	15	TRBD1	CASSIGQGNNSPLHF	TGTGCCAGCAGCATAGGACAGGGGAATAATTCACCCCTCCACTTT
once	TRBV18	TRBJ1-3	17	TRBD1	CASSPRGQGVVGNTIYF	TGTGCCAGCTCACCACGTGGACAGGGGGTCGTCGGAAACACCATATATTTT
-	TRBV12-3/TRBV12-4	TRBJ1-6	13	-	CASSLQSNSPLHF	TGTGCCAGCAGTTTACAGTCCAATTCACCCCTCCACTTT
-	TRBV30	TRBJ1-1	14	TRBD1	CAWSMTGGEGKAFF	TGTGCCTGGAGTATGACAGGGGGCGAGGGTAAAGCTTTCTTT
-	TRBV19	TRBJ1-2	15	-	CASSIDSRDTYGYTF	TGTGCCAGTAGTATAGATAGTCGGGACACCTATGGCTACACCTTC
few	TRBV19	TRBJ2-2	15	TRBD2	CASSISTSGTGELFF	TGTGCCAGTAGTATTTCTACTAGCGGAACCGGGGAGCTGTTTTTT
-	TRBV7-2	TRBJ1-5	14	TRBD1	CASSSNRGNQPQHF	TGTGCCAGCAGCTCCAACAGGGGAAATCAGCCCCAGCATTTT
-	TRBV6-1	TRBJ1-2	15	-	CASSEDLDRSYGYTF	TGTGCCAGCAGTGAAGATCTGGACAGATCCTATGGCTACACCTTC
-	TRBV6-1	TRBJ1-2	14	TRBD1	CASSDRTGIYGYTF	TGTGCCAGCAGTGACCGGACAGGCATCTATGGCTACACCTTC